These 32 T cell receptor beta chains were sequenced from one sample in a study of tumor and adjacent non-tumor tissue in lung cancer. RNA was extracted from bulk tissue without any cell sorting. Three rounds of nested PCR, following a modified ARM-PCR protocol, produced the TCRbeta library. TCRdb redid the calling of the multiplex PCR reads with MiXCR, one entry per CDR3 protein. The sample has about 140,000 distinct CDR3 sequences, approximately 70% seen once; the top ten hold about 18%. The specimen sequenced was lung tumor tissue. These receptors came from a man aged 60 to 75 with small cell lung cancer.

This clonotype has a count of ten or more. The rearrangement uses TRBV11-2 and TRBJ2-1, with D possibly being TRBD2 (7 bases). The V gene lost 5 bases and the J gene lost 3 bases, with 14 bases spanning the gap. The CDR3 is 15 residues long. Per the germline V gene, CDR1 is SGHAT and CDR2 is FQNNGV. CDR3 in DNA: TGTGCCAGCAGCGAAACGGGGGGCCGCTACAATGAGCAGTTCTTC. The encoded protein is CASSETGGRYNEQFF. The full variable domain, its missing parts supplied by reference TRBV11-2 and TRBJ2-1, is EAGVAQSPRYKIIEKRQSVAFWCNPISGHATLYWYQQILGQGPKLLIQFQNNGVVDDSQLPKDRFSAERLKGVDSTLKIQPAKLEDSAVYLCASSETGGRYNEQFFGPGTRLTVL.

Points on this clonotype: This clone may be a read error of a much larger clone one base away. This chain links TRBV20-1 with TRBJ1-2; no reliable D call. Looked up from germline, CDR1 is DFQATT and CDR2 is SNEGSKA (reference sequence). The ends were cut back, 5 bases at V and 5 bases at J, with 12 bases in the middle. This CDR3 region has 12 residues. This CDR3 is CSAGRQKYGYTF. Here the CDR3 DNA reads TGCAGTGCTGGCCGCCAGAAGTATGGCTACACCTTC.

This clonotype turned up a few times. This could be a read error, since a much larger clone is one nucleotide away. The chain joins TRBV11-2 to TRBJ2-5, with D tentatively TRBD1 or TRBD2 (5 bases each). Germline-derived CDR1 and CDR2 are SGHAT and FQNNGV. The CDR3 is 14 amino acids. CDR3 coding DNA: TGTGCCAGCGAATCGGGACGCCATGGGGAGACCCAGTGCTTC. Translated: CASESGRHGETQCF.

Here the CDR3 DNA reads TGTGCCAGCAGCTTACCTCCTGGGACAGGGGGCCCCAGATCCTACGTGCAGTACGTC. Translation: CASSLPPGTGGPRSYVQYV. The V gene is TRBV11-2, the J gene TRBJ2-7; 12 bases match TRBD1. There are 19 residues in the CDR3. Germline CDR1 reads SGHAT; CDR2 reads FQNNGV.

Regarding this clonotype: This may come from a read error, since a much larger clone is one base off. V gene TRBV20-1 combines with J gene TRBJ2-5, with 8 bases lining up with TRBD2. V shed 7 bases, J shed 5 bases, and the junction held 15 bases outside the gene matches. The CDR3 spans 15 residues. Germline CDR1 reads DFQATT; CDR2 reads SNEGSKA (reference sequence). The CDR3 DNA sequence: TGCAGTGGTAGCCCCGGGACTAGATTCATGGAGACCCAGTACTTC. It translates to CSGSPGTRFMETQYF.

About this clonotype: One junction end disagrees with the germline gene, perhaps due to a read error. The gene calls are TRBV4-2 and TRBJ1-2, with no clear D. CDR1 and CDR2 from the germline V gene are LGHNA and YNFKEQ. The CDR3 runs 14 residues. In DNA, the CDR3 is TGTACCAGCAGCCGGGCGGGCTCCAACTATGGCTACGCCTTC. It specifies CTSSRAGSNYGYAF.

This clonotype was seen a single time. Just one base apart from a much larger clone, this may be a read error. The chain links TRBV12-3 or TRBV12-4 to TRBJ2-5; D is perhaps TRBD1 (6 bases). This CDR3 is built from 14 residues. The CDR3 sequence: CAGSLDRIQETQYF. DNA of the CDR3: TGTGCCGGCAGTCTCGACAGGATCCAAGAGACCCAGTACTTC.

The genes are TRBV12-3 or TRBV12-4 and TRBJ2-2; 8 nucleotides line up with TRBD1. This CDR3 contains 15 residues. V lost 6 bases to trimming and J lost 4 bases; unmatched junction nucleotides: 7. CDR3 bases: TGTGCCAGCAGCCCCAGGGGGCGGGTCACCGGGGAGCTGTTTTTT. Residues: CASSPRGRVTGELFF.

Remarks on this clonotype: Its ends do not fully match the called genes, so a read error is possible. This chain uses TRBV5-4 with TRBJ2-5; 14 bases match TRBD2. Germline lookup yields CDR1 SGHNT and CDR2 YYREEE (reference sequence). This CDR3 is built from 16 residues. The DNA for the CDR3 is TGTGCCAGTAGCCCGGGGACTAGCGGGAGAGTAGAGACCCCGTACTTC. Translating it yields CASSPGTSGRVETPYF. Combining the CDR3 with reference TRBV5-4 and TRBJ2-5 gives the whole variable domain ETGVTQSPTHLIKTRGQQVTLRCSSQSGHNTVSWYQQALGQGPQFIFQYYREEENGRGNFPPRFSGLQFPNYSSELNVNALELDDSALYLCASSPGTSGRVETPYFGPGTRLLVL.

In regard to this clonotype: Since a much larger clone is just one base distant, this may be a read error. The chain recombines TRBV29-1 with TRBJ1-5, with D possibly TRBD1 on 6 matching bases. The length of the CDR3 is 13 residues. Germline V CDR1 and CDR2: SQVTM, ANQGSEA. The CDR3 DNA is TGCAACACCCGACAGGACCACAATCAGCCCCAGCATTTT. Its protein is CNTRQDHNQPQHF.

Many counts were recorded for this clonotype. The chain uses TRBV11-2 and TRBJ2-7; D not certain. CDR1 and CDR2 from the germline V gene are SGHAT and FQNNGV. Trimming pared 1 base from V and 6 bases from J, leaving 13 bases between. CDR3 length: 14 residues. The CDR3 region is CASSLVASISEQYF. In DNA, the CDR3 is TGTGCCAGCAGCTTAGTGGCGTCCATTAGCGAGCAGTACTTC.

This clonotype has just one count. A read error may be the cause here, since a much bigger clone is one base away. CDR3 nucleotide sequence: TGTGCCAGCAGTGAGGCAGGGAGGTGGTCTTTCTTT. Its protein product is CASSEAGRWSFF. The V call is TRBV6-1, the J call TRBJ1-1; D is possibly TRBD1 (5 bases). CDR3 length equals 12 residues. V was pared by 3 bases and J by 12 bases, with 14 bases between. Germline V gene lookup returns CDR1 MNHNS and CDR2 SASEGT.

This clonotype was seen repeatedly, ten times or more. The genes are TRBV11-2 and TRBJ1-1; weak D call: TRBD1 (6 bases). The CDR3 length is 14 residues. Trimming pared 5 bases from V and 8 bases from J, leaving 18 bases between. Per germline, CDR1 SGHAT and CDR2 FQNNGV. The chain's CDR3 is CASSPQGRPPEAFF. The CDR3 DNA reads as TGTGCCAGCAGCCCCCAGGGGAGGCCGCCAGAAGCTTTCTTT.

A remark on this clonotype: Possible read error: a much larger clone is one base away. The chain joins TRBV4-1 to TRBJ2-3, with 12 bases that match TRBD2. V shed 0 bases and J 2 bases; nucleotides not matched to a gene: 3. In germline, CDR1 is MGHRA, CDR2 YSYEKL. The CDR3 spans 17 residues. CDR3 residues: CASSQERTSGNTDTQYF. The CDR3 DNA is TGCGCCAGCAGCCAAGAAAGGACTAGCGGGAACACAGATACGCAGTATTTT.

Turning to this clonotype: Compared with germline, one end of the junction differs, possibly owing to a read error. The chain uses TRBV12-3 or TRBV12-4 and TRBJ2-4, with D tentatively TRBD1 (5 bases). This CDR3 spans 16 amino acids. The CDR3 sequence: CVSTPDTGVTKNIQYF. Written as DNA, the CDR3 is TGTGTCAGCACCCCGGACACGGGCGTAACCAAAAACATTCAGTACTTC.

A word on this clonotype: A much more abundant neighbour one base away suggests this may be a read error. The chain uses TRBV4-2 and TRBJ2-1; maybe TRBD1 (5 bases). The CDR3 runs to 16 residues. Germline CDR1 LGHNA, CDR2 YNFKEQ. The CDR3 region is CASRQGRERRDNEQFF. The DNA of the CDR3 is TGTGCCAGCCGCCAAGGCAGGGAACGGAGAGACAATGAGCAGTTCTTC.

Turning to this clonotype: Its ends do not fully match the called genes, so a read error is possible. The chain couples TRBV4-2 to TRBJ2-1; D not certain. The CDR3 runs 19 residues. Per germline, CDR1 LGHNA and CDR2 YNFKEQ. The CDR3 nucleotides are TGTGCTAGCAGCCAAGAAGGCCCCCCATGGGGTAGCTCCTACAATGAGCAGTTCTTC. Its protein product is CASSQEGPPWGSSYNEQFF.

The V call is TRBV28, the J call TRBJ2-5; D remains unclear. Trimming took off 4 bases at V and 9 bases at J, with 12 bases between the two ends. Germline lookup yields CDR1 MDHEN and CDR2 SYDVKM. The CDR3 totals 12 residues. As DNA, the CDR3 is TGTGCCAGCAGTTCCCCGTTTGAGGCCCAGTACTTC. Translation gives CASSSPFEAQYF.

Regarding this clonotype: Possible read error: a much larger clone is one base away. The chain couples TRBV7-8 to TRBJ2-5; 9 nucleotides align to TRBD1. CDR1 is SGHVS and CDR2 is FQNEAQ in the germline V gene. The CDR3 runs 14 residues. The CDR3 DNA follows: TGTCCCAGCAGCCCGGGACAGGGAGAAGAGACCCAGTACTTC. Its protein is CPSSPGQGEETQYF.

In regard to this clonotype: The junction departs from germline at one end; a sequencing error may be responsible. The chain combines TRBV11-2 with TRBJ2-1; TRBD2 agrees at 10 bases. This CDR3 has 17 residues. Germline V gene lookup returns CDR1 SGHAT and CDR2 FQNNGV. CDR3 bases: TGTACCAGTAGCTCGCTACTAGCGGGAAACTCCTACAATGAGCAGTTCTTC. The encoded protein is CTSSSLLAGNSYNEQFF.

To note about this clonotype: One end of the junction does not line up with germline, which may come from a read error. The V call is TRBV6-6, the J call TRBJ1-2; 7 bases map to TRBD1. Germline lookup yields CDR1 MNHNY and CDR2 SVGAGI (reference sequence). The CDR3 length is 14 residues. CDR3 sequence reads: CASSLTGLNHGYTF. CDR3 in DNA: TGTGCCAGCAGCCTGACAGGGCTTAACCATGGCTACACCTTC.

This clonotype came up once. The chain is built from TRBV20-1 and TRBJ2-1; D remains ambiguous. The V end lost 4 bases, the J end lost 2 bases, and 15 bases lay between the germline ends. Germline V gene sequence: CDR1 DFQATT, CDR2 SNEGSKA (reference sequence). The CDR3 has 15 amino acids. The CDR3 here is CSANARIGTYNEQFF. In DNA form, the CDR3 reads TGCAGTGCTAACGCGAGGATAGGTACCTACAATGAGCAGTTCTTC.

This clonotype was seen at least ten times. This rearrangement joins TRBV12-3 or TRBV12-4 to TRBJ1-5, with 10 bases lining up with TRBD1. Trimming cost V 6 bases and J 6 bases; bases outside gene matches: 5. The CDR3 is 14 amino acids. This CDR3 reads CASSVTGGGQPQHF. CDR3 sequence (DNA): TGTGCCAGCAGCGTGACAGGGGGCGGTCAGCCCCAGCATTTT.

In regard to this clonotype: A much larger clone sits a single nucleotide away, making a read error possible. The CDR3: CSARPHSNIGELFF. The CDR3 nucleotides read TGCAGTGCTAGACCACATTCGAACATCGGGGAGCTGTTTTTT. The chain employs TRBV20-1 and TRBJ2-2; the D is unclear. This CDR3 spans 14 amino acids. Germline V gives CDR1 DFQATT, CDR2 SNEGSKA (reference sequence).

With regard to this clonotype: Mismatch with germline at one junction end may stem from a read error. The chain links TRBV6-5 to TRBJ1-2; 7 nucleotides line up with TRBD1. Germline V gene data show CDR1 as MNHEY and CDR2 as SVGAGI. This CDR3 has 15 amino acids. CDR3 DNA sequence: TGTGCTAGCAGTTACCTAGGACAGGATGACTATGGCTACACCTTC. Residues: CASSYLGQDDYGYTF.

This clonotype was counted between two and nine times. The junction differs from germline at one of its ends, possibly a read error. The chain recombines TRBV29-1 with TRBJ2-2, with 7 bases that match TRBD2. The germline V gene encodes CDR1 SQVTM and CDR2 ANQGSEA. CDR3 length: 15 amino acids. The CDR3 reads CSVVLAPANTGGLFF. DNA for the CDR3: TGTAGCGTCGTACTAGCGCCAGCGAACACCGGGGGGCTGTTTTTT.

Concerning this clonotype itself: This could be a read error, since a much larger clone is one nucleotide away. V gene TRBV6-6 combines with J gene TRBJ1-1, with D maybe TRBD1 (6 bases). This CDR3 has 15 amino acids. The germline V gene has CDR1 MNHNY and CDR2 SVGAGI (reference sequence). The CDR3 sequence: CAISYGGGRGTEAFF. In DNA, the CDR3 is TGTGCCATCAGTTATGGGGGGGGCCGGGGCACTGAAGCTTTCTTT.

This clonotype was observed once. One junction end does not reproduce the germline sequence, and a read error may be involved. The V and J genes are TRBV20-1 and TRBJ1-1; D not resolved. CDR1 is DFQATT and CDR2 is SNEGSKA in the germline V gene (reference sequence). CDR3 size: 15 residues. The CDR3 is CSARAGSRPGTEASF. The CDR3 coding sequence is TGCAGTGCTAGAGCCGGGAGTCGGCCAGGCACTGAAGCTTCCTTT.

Comments on this clonotype: Likely a read error: the CDR3 ends without its conserved phenylalanine or tryptophan. It is unclear where the CDR3 begins or ends on the DNA, so no DNA is shown, and the CDR3 is as TCRdb lists it. The chain employs TRBV7-9 and TRBJ1-2. Germline CDR1 reads SEHNR; CDR2 reads FQNEAQ (reference sequence). The length of the CDR3 is 15 amino acids, counting both ends. CDR3 loop: CASSLGFGAQSGYIS.

This sequence joins TRBV12-3 or TRBV12-4 and TRBJ1-2, with 8 bases fitting TRBD1. Trimming at V came to 6 bases and at J to 4 bases, leaving 7 bases not matched to a gene. The length of the CDR3 is 14 residues. The CDR3, as DNA: TGTGCCAGCAGCGGGACAGGTGGAGGCTATGGCTACACCTTC. Protein product: CASSGTGGGYGYTF.

As regards this clonotype: This sequence may be a read error, since a much larger clone differs from it by one base. The V call is TRBV13, the J call TRBJ1-4, with D perhaps TRBD1 (5 bases). This CDR3 is 16 amino acids long. Germline CDR1 reads PRHDT; CDR2 reads FYEKMQ (reference sequence). In nucleotides, the CDR3 is TGTGCCAGCAGCATAGGTAACGCAGGGTTTGAAGAAAAACTGTTTTTT. It codes for CASSIGNAGFEEKLFF.

The CDR3: CAGMELPAYEQYV. CDR3 coding DNA: TGTGCCGGCATGGAGCTCCCCGCCTACGAGCAGTACGTC. V gene TRBV12-3 or TRBV12-4 combines with J gene TRBJ2-7, with D hard to call. V was shortened by 11 bases and J by 2 bases, with 16 bases between the two germline ends. CDR3 size: 13 residues.